The clone carrying this T cell receptor (beta chain) was recorded at least ten times. Its matching antigen is unknown. TCR beta CDR3 sequences were amplified from RNA transcripts. HTBI primers were the set used in a first-round RT-PCR of the TCR CDR3. TCRdb itself ran the multiplex PCR reads through MiXCR, one entry per CDR3 protein. The table has over 650,000 distinct CDR3 sequences, 16% seen once. The record originates from a study of T cells in Graves' hyperthyroidism and ophthalmopathy. The CDR3 is made up of 13 amino acids. Trimming pared 4 bases from V and 2 bases from J, leaving 12 bases between. Germline V gene lookup returns CDR1 DFQATT and CDR2 SNEGSKA (reference sequence). Broader study findings: Most thyroid clonotypes with frequency above 0.001 were detected in blood.

Sequencing was carried out using blood. This TCR was sampled from a man between 18 and 29 years old with Graves' hyperthyroidism. This chain links TRBV20-1 with TRBJ2-7; no reliable D call. The DNA of the CDR3 is TGCAGTGCTAAGGTGAGGATTGCCTACGAGCAGTACTTC. Translated: CSAKVRIAYEQYF.